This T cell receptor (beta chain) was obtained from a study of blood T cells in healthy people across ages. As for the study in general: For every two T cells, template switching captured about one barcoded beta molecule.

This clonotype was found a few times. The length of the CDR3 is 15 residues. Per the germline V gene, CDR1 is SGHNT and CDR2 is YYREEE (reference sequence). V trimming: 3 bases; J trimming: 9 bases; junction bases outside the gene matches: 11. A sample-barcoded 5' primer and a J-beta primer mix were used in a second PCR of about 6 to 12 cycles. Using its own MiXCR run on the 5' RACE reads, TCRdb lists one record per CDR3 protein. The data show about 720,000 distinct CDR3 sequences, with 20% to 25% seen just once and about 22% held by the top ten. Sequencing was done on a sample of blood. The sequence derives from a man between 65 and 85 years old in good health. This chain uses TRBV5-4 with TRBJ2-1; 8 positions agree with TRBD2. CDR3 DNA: TGTGCCAGCAGCTACGAGCGGGGGATTCACGCTGAGCAGTTCTTC. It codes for CASSYERGIHAEQFF.